Listed below are T cell receptor beta chains from one sample, sequenced in a study of shared clonotypes between healthy human individuals. The repertoire was sequenced with immunoSEQ multiplex PCR; TCRdb's copy has only in-frame clones and lacks some. The data contain 950,000 to 1,300,000 clones, approximately 70% of them seen just once; the ten biggest clones take up about 1.5%. Sequenced material: memory CD4+ T cells sorted from blood. Source of these receptors: a man younger than 30 in good health. Each CDR3 is given with its conserved first and last residue. A D gene is named only where the DNA matches it firmly. Size is stated for part of the rows, as once, few or many counts, or as a class when the clone is expanded.

d_call j_call clone_size v_call cdr3_aa cdr3_nt
NA TRBJ2-5 NA TRBV19 CASSFSGGQKTQYF TGTGCCAGTAGTTTTTCGGGCGGACAAAAGACCCAGTACTTC
NA TRBJ1-1 NA TRBV7-2 CASSSGRRGEAFF TGTGCCAGCAGCTCCGGGCGGAGGGGTGAAGCTTTCTTT
TRBD1 TRBJ1-6 few TRBV10-3 CAISEALQGPRSPLHF TGTGCCATCAGTGAGGCTTTACAGGGGCCTAGGTCACCCCTCCACTTT
TRBD2 TRBJ2-2 NA TRBV7-2 CASNWRSGGAYTGELFF TGTGCCAGCAACTGGCGGAGCGGGGGGGCATACACCGGGGAGCTGTTTTTT
NA TRBJ2-2 NA TRBV7-2 CASSLGQVGVTGELFF TGTGCCAGCAGCTTAGGACAAGTCGGAGTGACCGGGGAGCTGTTTTTT
TRBD1 TRBJ1-2 NA TRBV11-1 CASSPRGTGSIGYTF TGTGCCAGCAGCCCGAGGGGGACAGGTAGTATTGGCTACACCTTC
NA TRBJ2-2 NA TRBV7-2 CASSPQNTGELFF TGTGCCAGCAGCCCGCAGAACACCGGGGAGCTGTTTTTT
NA TRBJ2-3 once TRBV29-1 CSVVPAGASTDTQYF TGCAGCGTTGTCCCCGCAGGGGCGAGCACAGATACGCAGTATTTT
NA TRBJ2-1 NA TRBV7-2 CASSLEDSHYNEQFF TGTGCCAGCAGCTTAGAGGACAGCCACTACAATGAGCAGTTCTTC
TRBD2 TRBJ2-7 once TRBV7-2 CASSPGGLLSYEQYF TGTGCCAGCAGTCCGGGGGGGCTTCTCTCCTACGAGCAGTACTTC
NA TRBJ2-2 NA TRBV18 CASSPPSRDTGELFF TGTGCCAGCTCACCACCGAGTCGGGACACCGGGGAGCTGTTTTTT
NA TRBJ2-3 NA TRBV14 CASSQFRGPDTQYF TGTGCCAGCAGCCAATTCCGGGGGCCGGATACGCAGTATTTT
NA TRBJ2-5 few TRBV18 CASAKETQYF TGTGCCAGCGCAAAAGAGACCCAGTACTTC
NA TRBJ2-7 NA TRBV2 CASSAALATEQYF TGTGCCAGCAGCGCTGCGCTAGCGACAGAGCAGTACTTC
TRBD1 TRBJ2-1 once TRBV13 CASSPRTGNFGEQFF TGTGCCAGCAGCCCGAGGACAGGGAATTTCGGTGAGCAGTTCTTC
TRBD2 TRBJ2-2 NA TRBV9 CASRAGPFTGELFF TGTGCCAGCAGAGCGGGGCCTTTTACCGGGGAGCTGTTTTTT
TRBD1 TRBJ1-6 NA TRBV7-9 CASSLMGQGNNSPLHF TGTGCCAGCAGCTTAATGGGACAGGGCAATAATTCACCCCTCCACTTT
NA TRBJ2-7 once TRBV11-2 CASSLDFTSYEQYF TGTGCCAGCAGCTTAGATTTTACCTCCTACGAGCAGTACTTC
NA TRBJ1-2 NA TRBV10-3 CAISESNTYGYTF TGTGCCATCAGTGAGTCTAATACATATGGCTACACCTTC
TRBD1 TRBJ1-3 NA TRBV6-1 CAQKGTGGENTIYF TGTGCCCAAAAGGGGACAGGGGGGGAGAACACCATATATTTT
NA TRBJ1-3 once TRBV5-1 CASSLAIGGRNTIYF TGCGCCAGCAGCTTGGCCATTGGGGGACGAAACACCATATATTTT
NA TRBJ2-3 NA TRBV10-3 CAISESWRGGADTQYF TGTGCCATCAGTGAGTCATGGCGGGGTGGGGCAGATACGCAGTATTTT
NA TRBJ2-3 NA TRBV27 CASSPGGKSTDTQYF TGTGCCAGCAGTCCGGGGGGCAAGAGCACAGATACGCAGTATTTT
TRBD2 TRBJ2-4 many TRBV7-2 CASSFSGSQNIQYF TGTGCCAGCAGCTTCAGCGGGAGTCAGAACATTCAGTACTTC
TRBD2 TRBJ2-1 NA TRBV18 CASSPGTSGGGRQFF TGTGCCAGCTCACCCGGGACTAGCGGGGGAGGACGGCAGTTCTTC
NA TRBJ1-5 NA TRBV6-7 CASGHAGFNQPQHF TGTGCCAGCGGGCATGCAGGTTTCAATCAGCCCCAGCATTTT
NA TRBJ1-1 NA TRBV15 CATSRERLNTEAFF TGTGCCACCAGCAGAGAAAGATTGAACACTGAAGCTTTCTTT
TRBD1 TRBJ1-1 NA TRBV25-1 CASSEFGQGVTEAFF TGTGCCAGCAGTGAATTTGGACAGGGGGTGACTGAAGCTTTCTTT
NA TRBJ1-5 NA TRBV15 CATSESTGYSNQPQHF TGTGCCACCAGCGAAAGTACAGGGTACAGCAATCAGCCCCAGCATTTT
TRBD1 TRBJ2-1 NA TRBV7-2 CASSLATTGWHEQFF TGTGCCAGCAGCTTAGCTACGACAGGGTGGCATGAGCAGTTCTTC
NA TRBJ1-1 NA TRBV6-1 CASKSLASWNTEAFF TGTGCCAGCAAATCCCTCGCATCCTGGAACACTGAAGCTTTCTTT
TRBD1 TRBJ1-1 few TRBV7-2 CASTPTGQGTAEAFF TGTGCCAGCACCCCGACAGGGCAGGGTACGGCTGAAGCTTTCTTT
NA TRBJ1-1 NA TRBV7-8 CASRANRFGISEAFF TGTGCCAGCAGGGCCAACAGATTCGGGATTTCTGAAGCTTTCTTT
NA TRBJ1-6 few TRBV7-2 CASSMRRRDSPLHF TGTGCCAGCAGCATGCGCCGCAGGGATTCACCCCTCCACTTT
NA TRBJ1-3 NA TRBV10-3 CAIEGGRSGNTIYF TGTGCCATAGAAGGAGGGCGCTCTGGAAACACCATATATTTT
NA TRBJ2-7 once TRBV28 CASSSGAFEQYF TGTGCCAGCAGCTCCGGGGCCTTTGAGCAGTACTTC
NA TRBJ1-5 NA TRBV10-3 CAISATGYDQPQHF TGTGCCATCAGTGCCACGGGGTACGATCAGCCCCAGCATTTT
NA TRBJ2-7 NA TRBV7-8 CASSLIEALVHEQYF TGTGCCAGCAGCTTAATCGAGGCTCTTGTACACGAGCAGTACTTC
TRBD1 TRBJ2-5 NA TRBV5-4 CASSSVGTGGGETQYF TGTGCCAGCAGCTCAGTCGGGACAGGGGGCGGGGAGACCCAGTACTTC
NA TRBJ1-2 few TRBV27 CASSFLSSGGYTF TGTGCCAGCAGTTTTCTATCGTCGGGGGGCTACACCTTC
NA TRBJ1-2 once TRBV4-1 CASSQRIPANYGYTF TGCGCCAGCAGCCAGAGAATACCTGCTAACTATGGCTACACCTTC